The 17 T cell receptor beta chains in this list originate from one sample, sequenced in a study of early T cells in non-severe SARS-CoV-2 infection. MiXCR was run by TCRdb on the 5' RACE reads, yielding one entry per CDR3 protein. The table includes about 67,000 distinct CDR3 sequences, roughly 10% detected once. Sequenced input: whole blood. The receptor source for this set is an adult who was a healthcare worker with PCR-confirmed SARS-CoV-2 infection or an uninfected control (not recorded which).

This clonotype has a count of ten or more. J is TRBJ2-7 and V is TRBV19, with 7 bases identical to TRBD2. This CDR3 has 14 residues. J was trimmed by 2 bases and V by 5 bases; bases with no gene match: 6. Germline loops: CDR1 LNHDA, CDR2 SQIVND (reference sequence). CDR3 protein: CASSSRAGAYEQYF. DNA of the CDR3: TGTGCCAGTAGTTCTAGGGCGGGGGCCTACGAGCAGTACTTC.

This clonotype appeared many times. CDR3 amino acids: CASSTPSSYNEQFF. The CDR3 nucleotides are TGTGCCAGCAGTACGCCGAGCTCCTACAATGAGCAGTTCTTC. The chain joins TRBV2 to TRBJ2-1; no definite D call. The CDR3 has 14 residues. Germline CDR1 reads SNHLY; CDR2 reads FYNNEI. Trimming removed 5 bases at V and 0 bases at J, with 8 bases between. Combining the CDR3 with reference TRBV2 and TRBJ2-1 gives the whole variable domain EPEVTQTPSHQVTQMGQEVILRCVPISNHLYFYWYRQILGQKVEFLVSFYNNEISEKSEIFDDQFSVERPDGSNFTLKIRSTKLEDSAMYFCASSTPSSYNEQFFGPGTRLTVL.

Many counts were recorded for this clonotype. The chain joins TRBV29-1 to TRBJ2-1; D remains unclear. CDR1 and CDR2 (germline): SQVTM, ANQGSEA. The CDR3 runs to 11 residues. Trimming cost V 4 bases and J 4 bases, with 5 bases left between them. CDR3 sequence reads: CSVGVYNEQFF. The CDR3 nucleotides read TGCAGCGTTGGCGTGTACAATGAGCAGTTCTTC.

This clonotype was picked up many times. The V call is TRBV6-6, the J call TRBJ2-5, with D perhaps TRBD1 or TRBD2 (5 bases each). The V gene's germline CDR1 is MNHNY and CDR2 SVGAGI (reference sequence). V gave up 2 bases and J gave up 4 bases, with 14 bases separating them. The CDR3 consists of 15 residues. CDR3 bases: TGTGCCAGCAGTTACGAGGGACCGGGGCGAGAGACCCAGTACTTC. Encoded protein: CASSYEGPGRETQYF.

CDR3 coding DNA: TGTGCCAGCAGTCCTTGGGAGGGGCGCGAGCAGTACTTC. It specifies CASSPWEGREQYF. The J gene is TRBJ2-7, the V gene TRBV27; the match to TRBD2 covers 7 bases. The CDR3 length is 13 residues. The germline gives CDR1 MNHEY, CDR2 SMNVEV (reference sequence). Trimming took 5 bases from V and 6 from J; bases not matched to a gene: 7.

This clonotype came up many times. The CDR3 DNA reads as TGTGCCAGCAGTGGGACAGGGAGGGACGAGCAGTACTTC. This sequence encodes CASSGTGRDEQYF. The V call is TRBV25-1, the J call TRBJ2-7; TRBD1 might be the D (8 bases). The CDR3 extends over 13 amino acids. CDR1 and CDR2 from the germline V gene are MGHDK and SYGVNS. Trimming took off 4 bases at V and 5 bases at J, with 12 bases between the two ends.

J is TRBJ2-5 and V is TRBV10-1; 8 bases are a match to TRBD1. There are 15 residues in the CDR3. Trimming took 0 bases from V and 5 from J; bases not matched to a gene: 5. The V gene's germline CDR1 is WNHNN and CDR2 SYGVQD (reference sequence). The CDR3 region is CASSESGTGRETQYF. The CDR3 nucleotides are TGCGCCAGCAGTGAGTCCGGGACAGGCAGGGAGACCCAGTACTTC.

The table lists this clonotype with many counts. This chain uses TRBV12-3 or TRBV12-4 with TRBJ1-4; D not certain. CDR3 length: 15 amino acids. V was clipped by 7 bases and J by 8 bases, with 20 bases between them. CDR3 nucleotides: TGTGCCAGCAAGCCCCTGGGGAGGGTCTCCGAAAAACTGTTTTTT. Amino acids: CASKPLGRVSEKLFF.

The sample holds many counts of this clonotype. J is TRBJ2-1 and V is TRBV6-1; 13 bases agree with TRBD2. Germline V gives CDR1 MNHNS, CDR2 SASEGT. With 7 bases clipped from V and 7 bases from J, the junction kept 4 bases outside the gene matches. The CDR3 runs 14 residues. The CDR3 loop reads CASKTSGRANEQFF. The CDR3 coding sequence is TGTGCCAGCAAAACTAGCGGGAGGGCTAATGAGCAGTTCTTC.

This clonotype appeared a few times. Here the CDR3 reads CASSMWRTSYEQYF. The CDR3 DNA reads TGTGCCAGTAGTATGTGGCGAACCTCCTACGAGCAGTACTTC. V gene TRBV19 combines with J gene TRBJ2-7; D is uncertain. Between the trimmed V and J ends, which lost 3 bases and 0 bases, there was a span of 9 bases. This CDR3 has 14 residues. Germline loops: CDR1 LNHDA, CDR2 SQIVND (reference sequence).

At least ten counts were recorded for this clonotype. V usage is TRBV9 and J usage is TRBJ2-5, with 11 nucleotides matching TRBD1. The junction had 7 bases not matched to a gene; V was cut back by 4 bases and J by 5 bases. CDR1 and CDR2 (germline): SGDLS, YYNGEE. The CDR3 sequence is 15 residues long. The DNA of the CDR3 is TGTGCCAGCAGCTCCGGGACAGGGGGAATTGAGACCCAGTACTTC. Translated, it gives CASSSGTGGIETQYF. Based on the CDR3 plus reference TRBV9 and TRBJ2-5, the full variable domain is DSGVTQTPKHLITATGQRVTLRCSPRSGDLSVYWYQQSLDQGLQFLIQYYNGEERAKGNILERFSAQQFPDLHSELNLSSLELGDSALYFCASSSGTGGIETQYFGPGTRLLVL.

V is TRBV29-1 and J is TRBJ1-2; the D is unclear. The CDR3 totals 10 residues. CDR1 and CDR2 (germline): SQVTM, ANQGSEA. V shed 2 bases and J shed 6 bases, with 4 bases lying between them. CDR3 region: CSVERNGYTF. The CDR3 DNA reads as TGCAGCGTTGAAAGAAATGGCTACACCTTC. The full variable domain, rest sourced from reference TRBV29-1 and TRBJ1-2, is SAVISQKPSRDICQRGTSLTIQCQVDSQVTMMFWYRQQPGQSLTLIATANQGSEATYESGFVIDKFPISRPNLTFSTLTVSNMSPEDSSIYLCSVERNGYTFGSGTRLTVV.

The rearrangement links TRBV5-1 to TRBJ2-1, with 7 bases that match TRBD2. V shed 1 base and J 7 bases; nucleotides not matched to a gene: 5. The CDR3 consists of 14 residues. CDR1 SGHRS and CDR2 YFSETQ come from the germline V gene. The DNA of the CDR3 is TGCGCCAGCAGCTTGACGGGAGGCGGTAATGAGCAGTTCTTC. Its translation is CASSLTGGGNEQFF.

This clonotype was seen ten or more times. The gene calls are TRBV5-6 and TRBJ2-5; tentatively, D is TRBD2 (6 bases). This CDR3 has 15 residues. Looked up from germline, CDR1 is SGHDT and CDR2 is YYEEEE. V gave up 3 bases and J gave up 2 bases, with 14 bases separating them. As DNA, the CDR3 is TGTGCCAGCAGCTCGGAGGACGGGAGACAAGAGACCCAGTACTTC. It is translated as CASSSEDGRQETQYF.

This clonotype has just a few counts. This chain uses TRBV5-6 with TRBJ1-6; D is ambiguous. V lost 4 bases and J lost 7, with 15 bases in between. CDR1 SGHDT and CDR2 YYEEEE come from the germline V gene. This CDR3 has 15 residues. Written as DNA, the CDR3 is TGTGCCAGCAGCCTCCAACAGCTACCGAATTCACCCCTCCACTTT. Encoded protein: CASSLQQLPNSPLHF.

This clonotype was picked up many times. The chain is built from TRBV12-3 or TRBV12-4 and TRBJ1-1; no clear D. Trimming removed 7 bases at V and 3 bases at J, with 12 bases between. The CDR3 loop spans 13 amino acids. The CDR3 loop is CASIEEEDTEAFF. For the CDR3, the DNA is TGTGCCAGCATTGAAGAGGAGGACACTGAAGCTTTCTTT.

This chain joins TRBV12-3 or TRBV12-4 and TRBJ2-7; 11 bases agree with TRBD2. There are 13 residues in the CDR3. Trimming cost V 6 bases and J 6 bases; bases outside gene matches: 4. Written as DNA, the CDR3 is TGTGCCAGCAGACTAGCGGGAGTACGCGAGCAGTACTTC. Translated, it gives CASRLAGVREQYF.